One sample yielded the 18 T cell receptor beta chains listed below, sequenced in a study of OX40 agonist ivuxolimab in advanced cancers. Library generation was performed with the immunoSEQ multiplex PCR assay. TCRdb took this table from immuneACCESS and kept in-frame rearrangements with V and J called. Such tables lack part of the clones; where checked against another copy, unresolved V genes explain under half of the gap, and the rest is unexplained. In all, the sample holds about 27,000 clones, and 70% to 80% of those were seen once. The biggest ten clones account for about 29% of the sample. This specimen was CD4+ or CD8+ T cells sorted from blood, taken in a trial of the OX40 agonist ivuxolimab. These receptors were obtained from an adult with an advanced solid tumor such as melanoma, head and neck, liver or kidney cancer.

The chain recombines TRBV7-6 with TRBJ2-7; D gene unclear. Germline V gene lookup returns CDR1 SGHVS and CDR2 FNYEAQ. Trimming stripped 1 base from V and 3 bases from J, with 7 bases between. CDR3 length: 13 amino acids. In DNA, the CDR3 is TGTGCCAGCAGCTTAGGGCCTTTCTACGAGCAGTACTTC. Its protein product is CASSLGPFYEQYF.

J is TRBJ1-1 and V is TRBV10-3, with TRBD1 as a possible D gene (5 bases). V lost 0 bases and J lost 2, with 7 bases in between. The CDR3 is 14 residues long. Germline CDR1 and CDR2: ENHRY and SYGVKD. The CDR3 sequence: CAISESQGNTEAFF. The DNA for the CDR3 is TGTGCCATCAGTGAGTCGCAGGGAAACACTGAAGCTTTCTTT.

The V and J genes are TRBV15 and TRBJ2-7, with 9 nucleotides matching TRBD1. V lost 1 base, J lost 5 bases, and 15 bases stayed unmatched. CDR3 size: 18 residues. In germline, CDR1 is LNHNV, CDR2 YYDKDF (reference sequence). This chain's CDR3 is CATSRVPGTGNGVHEQYF. The CDR3 DNA reads TGTGCCACCAGCAGAGTCCCCGGGACAGGGAACGGGGTCCACGAGCAGTACTTC. The full variable domain, in which reference TRBV15 and TRBJ2-7 provide the parts outside the CDR3, is DAMVIQNPRYQVTQFGKPVTLSCSQTLNHNVMYWYQQKSSQAPKLLFHYYDKDFNNEADTPDNFQSRRPNTSFCFLDIRSPGLGDTAMYLCATSRVPGTGNGVHEQYFGPGTRLTVT.

J is TRBJ2-6 and V is TRBV27, with a tentative D call TRBD1 (6 bases). V dropped 4 bases and J dropped 3 bases, with 7 bases sitting between them. The CDR3 is made up of 14 amino acids. Germline V gives CDR1 MNHEY, CDR2 SMNVEV (reference sequence). The CDR3 DNA follows: TGTGCCAGCAGTTGGACAGTTGGGGCCAACGTCCTGACTTTC. Translating it yields CASSWTVGANVLTF.

The rearrangement uses TRBV4-1 and TRBJ2-7, with D perhaps TRBD1 (6 bases). There are 16 residues in the CDR3. V dropped 0 bases and J dropped 3 bases, with 15 bases sitting between them. Germline V gene sequence: CDR1 MGHRA, CDR2 YSYEKL. CDR3 in amino acids: CASSQDQGTRGYEQYF. The CDR3 region has the DNA TGCGCCAGCAGCCAAGATCAGGGGACACGGGGCTACGAGCAGTACTTC.

This chain uses TRBV29-1 with TRBJ2-1; D gene unclear. The CDR3 extends over 12 amino acids. Germline V gene data show CDR1 as SQVTM and CDR2 as ANQGSEA. The germline V and J ends were trimmed by 4 bases and 1 base, with 5 bases remaining between them. CDR3 region: CSVVQSYNEQFF. The CDR3 region has the DNA TGCAGCGTTGTCCAGTCCTACAATGAGCAGTTCTTC.

This CDR3 is CASSEDSGRDEQYF. DNA for the CDR3: TGTGCCAGCAGTGAGGACTCCGGGCGCGACGAGCAGTACTTC. This sequence joins TRBV28 and TRBJ2-7; possibly TRBD2 for D (5 bases). Germline assignment: CDR1 MDHEN and CDR2 SYDVKM. There are 14 residues in the CDR3. Trimming took 5 bases from V and 5 from J, leaving 16 bases between them.

V gene TRBV28 combines with J gene TRBJ1-1; D is uncertain. V was clipped by 7 bases and J by 0 bases, with 18 bases between them. Germline CDR1 is MDHEN and CDR2 is SYDVKM. The CDR3 loop spans 16 amino acids. CDR3 residues: CASTLILGSLNTEAFF. The CDR3 region has the DNA TGTGCCAGCACCCTGATCTTAGGGTCACTGAACACTGAAGCTTTCTTT.

The chain links TRBV7-6 to TRBJ1-2, with TRBD1 matching over 9 bases. Germline CDR1 and CDR2: SGHVS and FNYEAQ. The CDR3 is 17 amino acids. The V segment lost 4 bases and the J segment 4 bases; nucleotides outside the gene matches: 13. CDR3 nucleotides: TGTGCCAGCAGCTCCGGAACCGGGACAGGGAGTAGCTATGGCTACACCTTC. This codes for CASSSGTGTGSSYGYTF.

The chain employs TRBV15 and TRBJ2-1; D gene ambiguous. Trimming took 3 bases from V and 4 from J, leaving 4 bases between them. Germline lookup yields CDR1 LNHNV and CDR2 YYDKDF (reference sequence). The length of the CDR3 is 12 residues. CDR3 in amino acids: CATSRTYNEQFF. The CDR3 bases are TGTGCCACCAGCAGGACATACAATGAGCAGTTCTTC.

This chain connects TRBV15 to TRBJ2-1; D not resolved. The CDR3 runs 15 residues. V was cut by 0 bases and J by 4 bases, with 10 bases left in between. Germline V lookup: CDR1 LNHNV, CDR2 YYDKDF (reference sequence). The CDR3 is CATSRDSPSYNEQFF. The CDR3 coding sequence is TGTGCCACCAGCAGAGATAGTCCTTCTTACAATGAGCAGTTCTTC.

The gene calls are TRBV21-1 and TRBJ1-2. TRBV21-1 is termed a pseudogene. This CDR3 comprises 12 residues. CDR3 sequence reads: CASSTLRAGYTF. CDR3 DNA: TGTGCCAGCAGCACCCTAAGGGCTGGCTACACCTTC.

V usage is TRBV9 and J usage is TRBJ2-3; D unresolved. Germline V gene data show CDR1 as SGDLS and CDR2 as YYNGEE. Trimming shortened V by 3 bases and J by 1 base, and 6 bases separated the two germline ends. The CDR3 has 13 residues. The CDR3, as DNA: TGTGCCAGCAGCGCGGGCGGCACAGATACGCAGTATTTT. It translates to CASSAGGTDTQYF.

This clone was observed once. V is TRBV28 and J is TRBJ2-1, with a possible D match to TRBD2 (5 bases). Germline CDR1 and CDR2: MDHEN and SYDVKM. The V end was cut by 4 bases, the J end by 4 bases, with 8 bases between. The CDR3 is made up of 13 amino acids. The CDR3: CASSYRGYNEQFF. CDR3 sequence (DNA): TGTGCCAGCAGTTACCGGGGTTACAATGAGCAGTTCTTC.

The chain has TRBV9 and TRBJ2-3; the match to TRBD2 covers 8 bases. Germline V gene lookup returns CDR1 SGDLS and CDR2 YYNGEE. V shed 0 bases, J shed 2 bases, and the junction held 5 bases outside the gene matches. This CDR3 is 16 amino acids long. Written as DNA, the CDR3 is TGTGCCAGCAGCGTAGTTGCGGGGGGACTCACAGATACGCAGTATTTT. Protein product: CASSVVAGGLTDTQYF.

The chain combines TRBV5-1 with TRBJ2-3, with 7 bases matching TRBD2. Germline V gene lookup returns CDR1 SGHRS and CDR2 YFSETQ. The CDR3 is 15 residues long. With 0 bases clipped from V and 6 bases from J, the junction kept 7 bases outside the gene matches. This CDR3 is CASSLAEAGVDTQYF. The CDR3 DNA sequence: TGCGCCAGCAGCTTGGCCGAGGCGGGGGTGGATACGCAGTATTTT.

This chain links TRBV5-4 with TRBJ2-1; no definite D call. The ends were cut back, 0 bases at V and 3 bases at J, with 4 bases in the middle. The CDR3 sequence is 13 residues long. CDR1 is SGHNT, CDR2 YYREEE, per germline (reference sequence). The CDR3 region is CASSLGDYNEQFF. CDR3 nucleotide sequence: TGTGCCAGCAGCTTGGGGGACTACAATGAGCAGTTCTTC. The full variable domain, completed using reference TRBV5-4 and TRBJ2-1, is ETGVTQSPTHLIKTRGQQVTLRCSSQSGHNTVSWYQQALGQGPQFIFQYYREEENGRGNFPPRFSGLQFPNYSSELNVNALELDDSALYLCASSLGDYNEQFFGPGTRLTVL.

The chain recombines TRBV6-1 with TRBJ1-1; a weak D match, TRBD1 (5 bases). Germline V gene lookup returns CDR1 MNHNS and CDR2 SASEGT. The germline V and J ends were trimmed by 10 bases and 1 base, with 13 bases remaining between them. The CDR3 is 13 residues long. CDR3 sequence: CATTGKENTEAFF. The CDR3 nucleotides read TGTGCCACTACAGGAAAGGAGAACACTGAAGCTTTCTTT.